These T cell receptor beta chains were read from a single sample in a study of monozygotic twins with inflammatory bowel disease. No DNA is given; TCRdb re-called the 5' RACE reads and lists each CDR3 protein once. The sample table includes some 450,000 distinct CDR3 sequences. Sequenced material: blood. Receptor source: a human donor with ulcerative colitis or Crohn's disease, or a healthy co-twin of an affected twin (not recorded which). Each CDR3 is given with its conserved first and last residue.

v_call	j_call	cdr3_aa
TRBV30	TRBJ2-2	CAWGSANSGELFF
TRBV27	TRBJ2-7	CASSSGQIYEQYF
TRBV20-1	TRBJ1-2	CSARSPPGYGYTF
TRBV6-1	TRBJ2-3	CASSNKAGASTDTQYF
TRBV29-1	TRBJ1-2	CSVQGRSDYGYTF
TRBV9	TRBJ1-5	CASSDGVRNQPQHF
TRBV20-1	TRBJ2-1	CSARGRDRDRAYNEQFF
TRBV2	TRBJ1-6	CASSYDRGFLDNSPLHF
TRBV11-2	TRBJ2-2	CAGQVTTNTGELFF
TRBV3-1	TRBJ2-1	CASSTAGTSESYNEQFF
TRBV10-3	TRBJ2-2	CAISGVEAGFLFF
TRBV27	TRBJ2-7	CASSFKRGGPSYEQYF
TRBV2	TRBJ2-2	CASRPLGLDTGELFF
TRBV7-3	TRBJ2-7	CASSPPAGLGHEQYF
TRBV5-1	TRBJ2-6	CASSPTVSGANVLTF
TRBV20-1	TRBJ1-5	CSAREPRTDNQPQHF
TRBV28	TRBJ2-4	CASSQQGAYKNIQYF
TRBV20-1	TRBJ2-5	CSARDRVGGSETQYF
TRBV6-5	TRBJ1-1	CASRSKNTEAFF
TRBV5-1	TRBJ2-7	CASSRPGTGSYEQYF
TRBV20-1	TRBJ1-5	CSARDLTGYNQPQHF
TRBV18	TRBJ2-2	CASSPGRESTGELFF
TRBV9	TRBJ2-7	CASSGGRGYLFGGYEQYF
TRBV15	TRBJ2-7	CATSRDLGSYEQYF
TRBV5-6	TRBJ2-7	CASSFRTGWEQYF
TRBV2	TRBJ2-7	CASRRSQAQTYEQYF
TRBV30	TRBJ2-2	CARGPDTGELFF
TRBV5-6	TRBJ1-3	CASSLMGPTSTPYF
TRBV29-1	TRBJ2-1	CSVVGGTSGRLNEQFF
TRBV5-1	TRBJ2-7	CASSSSEGAEQYF
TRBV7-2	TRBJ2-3	CASSWDRGRNTQYF
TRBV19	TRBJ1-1	CASSIEGFGWSTEAFF
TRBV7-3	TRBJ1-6	CASSLTGTGVSPLHF
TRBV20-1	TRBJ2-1	CSATLLNEQFF
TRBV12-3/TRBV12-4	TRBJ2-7	CASSFVRTDYEQYF
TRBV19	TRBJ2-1	CASSIVGLGQFF
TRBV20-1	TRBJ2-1	CSAGETSGYNNEQFF
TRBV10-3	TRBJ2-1	CAISGRRQTEQGGNYNEQFF
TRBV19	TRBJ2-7	CASRAIGSTYEQYF
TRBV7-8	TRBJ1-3	CASSSDLTGEYSGNTIYF
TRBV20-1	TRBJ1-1	CSVPRTNTEAFF
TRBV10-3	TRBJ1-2	CAISTGTGDYGYTF
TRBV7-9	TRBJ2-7	CASSFGGVEQYF
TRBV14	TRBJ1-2	CASSQTGANYGYTF
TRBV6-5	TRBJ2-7	CASSYGAGTGYPYEQYF
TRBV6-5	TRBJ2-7	CASSSPGPYSYEQYF
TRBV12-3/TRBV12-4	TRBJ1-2	CASSLVYSDPYGYTF
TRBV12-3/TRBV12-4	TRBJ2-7	CASSPRTAFEQYF
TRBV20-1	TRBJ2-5	CSAGRVGTGVETQYF
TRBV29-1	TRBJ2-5	CSVERQGTMETQYF